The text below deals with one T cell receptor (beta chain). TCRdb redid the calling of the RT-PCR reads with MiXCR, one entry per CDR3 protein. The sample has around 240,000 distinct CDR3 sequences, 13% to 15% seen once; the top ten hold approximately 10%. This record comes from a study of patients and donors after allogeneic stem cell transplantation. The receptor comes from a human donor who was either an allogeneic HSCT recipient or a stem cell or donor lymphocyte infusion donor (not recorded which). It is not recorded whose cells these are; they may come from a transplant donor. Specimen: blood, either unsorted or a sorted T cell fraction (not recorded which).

For the CDR3, the DNA is TGCGCCAGCAGTCAAAACCTCGGAGGCGATTACATTCAGTACTTC. This codes for CASSQNLGGDYIQYF. This chain uses TRBV23-1 with TRBJ2-4; D is possibly TRBD2 (5 bases). TRBV23-1 is classed as an ORF, of uncertain function. V lost 2 bases, J lost 8 bases, and 16 bases lay in between. The CDR3 length is 15 residues.